This record covers a single TCR beta chain. This sample was included in a study of tumor-infiltrating lymphocytes in oesophageal squamous cell carcinoma. Each CDR3 protein is one row after TCRdb ran MiXCR on the PCR reads. In the table there are just over 20,000 distinct CDR3 sequences, approximately 40% of which are singletons. The germline V gene encodes CDR1 MNHNS and CDR2 SASEGT. This CDR3 has 14 residues. The V end was cut by 5 bases, the J end by 0 bases, with 8 bases between. The genes are TRBV6-1 and TRBJ2-1, with unresolved D. Material for sequencing was esophageal tumor tissue. This TCR derives from a male donor with esophageal squamous cell carcinoma. CDR3 DNA sequence: TGTGCCAGCAGTCCACTGGTCTCCTACAATGAGCAGTTCTTC. Encoded protein: CASSPLVSYNEQFF.